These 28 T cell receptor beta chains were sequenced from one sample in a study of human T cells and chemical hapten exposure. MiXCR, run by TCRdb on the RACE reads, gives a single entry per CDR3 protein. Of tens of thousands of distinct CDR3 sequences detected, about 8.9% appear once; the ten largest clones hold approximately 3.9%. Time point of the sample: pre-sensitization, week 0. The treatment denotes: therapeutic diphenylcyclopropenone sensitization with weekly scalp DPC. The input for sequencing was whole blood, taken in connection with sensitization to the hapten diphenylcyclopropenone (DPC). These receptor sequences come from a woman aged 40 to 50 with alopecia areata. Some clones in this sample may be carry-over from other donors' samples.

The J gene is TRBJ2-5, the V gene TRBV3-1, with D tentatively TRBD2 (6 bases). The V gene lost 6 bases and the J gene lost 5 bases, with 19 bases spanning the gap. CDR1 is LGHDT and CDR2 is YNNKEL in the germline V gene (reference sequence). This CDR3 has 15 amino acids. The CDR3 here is CASRERGGTGETQYF. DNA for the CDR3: TGTGCCAGCAGGGAACGAGGAGGGACCGGTGAGACCCAGTACTTC.

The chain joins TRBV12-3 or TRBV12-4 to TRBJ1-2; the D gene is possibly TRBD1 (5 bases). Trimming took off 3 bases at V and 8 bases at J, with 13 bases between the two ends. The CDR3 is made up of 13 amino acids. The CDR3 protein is CASSFLRVGGYTF. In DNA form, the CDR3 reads TGTGCCAGCAGTTTCCTCAGGGTTGGAGGCTACACCTTC.

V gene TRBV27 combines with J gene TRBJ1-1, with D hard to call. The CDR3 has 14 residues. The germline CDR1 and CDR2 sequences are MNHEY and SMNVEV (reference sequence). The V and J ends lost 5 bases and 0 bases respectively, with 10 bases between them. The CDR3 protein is CASSPLRVNTEAFF. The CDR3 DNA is TGTGCCAGCAGTCCCTTACGGGTGAACACTGAAGCTTTCTTT.

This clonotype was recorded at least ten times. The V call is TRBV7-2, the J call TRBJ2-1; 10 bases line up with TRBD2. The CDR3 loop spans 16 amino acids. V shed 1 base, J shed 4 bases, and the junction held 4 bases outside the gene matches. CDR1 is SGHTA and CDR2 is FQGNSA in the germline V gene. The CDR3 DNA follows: TGTGCCAGCAGCTTAGGGAAGCGGGGGGGATACAATGAGCAGTTCTTC. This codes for CASSLGKRGGYNEQFF.

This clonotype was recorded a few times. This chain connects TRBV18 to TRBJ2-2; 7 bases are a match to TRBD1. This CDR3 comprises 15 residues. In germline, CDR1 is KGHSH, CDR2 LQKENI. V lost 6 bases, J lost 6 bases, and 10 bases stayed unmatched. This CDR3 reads CASSQGQLRAGELFF. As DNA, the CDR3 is TGTGCCAGCTCGCAGGGACAGCTACGCGCCGGGGAGCTGTTTTTT.

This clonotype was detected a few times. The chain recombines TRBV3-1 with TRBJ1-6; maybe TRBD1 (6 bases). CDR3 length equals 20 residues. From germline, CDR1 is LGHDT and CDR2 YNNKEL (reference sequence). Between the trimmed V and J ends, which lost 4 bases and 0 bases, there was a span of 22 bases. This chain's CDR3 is CASSLESGTLPSSYNSPLHF. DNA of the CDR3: TGTGCCAGCAGCCTAGAGAGCGGGACACTCCCGAGCTCCTATAATTCACCCCTCCACTTT.

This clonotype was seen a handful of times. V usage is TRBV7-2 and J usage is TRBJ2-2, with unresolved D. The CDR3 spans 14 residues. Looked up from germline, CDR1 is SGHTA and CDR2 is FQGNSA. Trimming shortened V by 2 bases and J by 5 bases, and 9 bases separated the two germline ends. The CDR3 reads CASSLRQLTGELFF. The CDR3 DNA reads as TGTGCCAGCAGCTTAAGGCAGCTTACCGGGGAGCTGTTTTTT.

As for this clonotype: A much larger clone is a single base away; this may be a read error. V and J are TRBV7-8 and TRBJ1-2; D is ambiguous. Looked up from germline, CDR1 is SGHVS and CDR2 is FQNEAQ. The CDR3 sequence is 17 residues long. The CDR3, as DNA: TGTGTCAGCAGCTTAGCGTATGGCGGCACACCTACCTATGGCTACACCTTC. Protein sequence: CVSSLAYGGTPTYGYTF.

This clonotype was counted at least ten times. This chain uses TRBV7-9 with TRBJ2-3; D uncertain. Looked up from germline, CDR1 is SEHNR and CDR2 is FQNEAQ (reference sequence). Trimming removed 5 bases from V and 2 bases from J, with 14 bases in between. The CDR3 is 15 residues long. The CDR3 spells CASSPDVPYTDTQYF. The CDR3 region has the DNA TGTGCCAGCAGCCCCGACGTCCCATACACAGATACGCAGTATTTT.

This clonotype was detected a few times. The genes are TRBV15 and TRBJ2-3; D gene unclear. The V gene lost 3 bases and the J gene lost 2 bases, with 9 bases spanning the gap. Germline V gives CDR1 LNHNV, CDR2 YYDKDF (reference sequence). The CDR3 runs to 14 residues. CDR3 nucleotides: TGTGCCACCAGCAGCCTGAGAGCCACAGATACGCAGTATTTT. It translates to CATSSLRATDTQYF.

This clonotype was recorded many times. The CDR3 spells CAWRLQGVHTIYF. In nucleotides, the CDR3 is TGTGCCTGGAGATTACAGGGGGTACACACCATATATTTT. The chain combines TRBV30 with TRBJ1-3; 8 bases match TRBD1. The CDR3 runs 13 residues. Germline V gives CDR1 GTSNPN, CDR2 SVGIG (reference sequence). V lost 3 bases, J lost 8 bases, and 6 bases stayed unmatched.

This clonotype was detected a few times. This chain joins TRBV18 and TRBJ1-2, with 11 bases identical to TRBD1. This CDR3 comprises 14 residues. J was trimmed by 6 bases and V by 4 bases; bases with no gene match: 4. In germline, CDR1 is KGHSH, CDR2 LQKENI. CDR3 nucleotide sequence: TGTGCCAGCTCACAGGGACAGGGGGGAGATGGCTACACCTTC. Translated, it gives CASSQGQGGDGYTF.

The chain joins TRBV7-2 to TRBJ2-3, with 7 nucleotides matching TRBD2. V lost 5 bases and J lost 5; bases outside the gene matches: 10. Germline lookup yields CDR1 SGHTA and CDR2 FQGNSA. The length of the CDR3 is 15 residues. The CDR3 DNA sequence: TGTGCCAGCAGCCAAAACCGGGGGGTACTAGATACGCAGTATTTT. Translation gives CASSQNRGVLDTQYF. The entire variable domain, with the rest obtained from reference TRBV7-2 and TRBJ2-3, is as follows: GAGVSQSPSNKVTEKGKDVELRCDPISGHTALYWYRQSLGQGLEFLIYFQGNSAPDKSGLPSDRFSAERTGGSVSTLTIQRTQQEDSAVYLCASSQNRGVLDTQYFGPGTRLTVL.

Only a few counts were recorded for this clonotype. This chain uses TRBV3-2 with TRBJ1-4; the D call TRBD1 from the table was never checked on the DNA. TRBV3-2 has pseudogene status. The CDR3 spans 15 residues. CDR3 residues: CASSQDPPANEKLFF. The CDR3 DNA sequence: TGTGCCAGCAGCCAAGATCCCCCCGCTAATGAAAAACTGTTTTTT.

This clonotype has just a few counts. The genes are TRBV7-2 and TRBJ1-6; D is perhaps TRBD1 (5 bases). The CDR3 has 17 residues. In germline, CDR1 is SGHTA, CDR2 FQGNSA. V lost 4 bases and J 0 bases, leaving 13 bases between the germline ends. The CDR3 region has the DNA TGTGCCAGCAGCTCCGACAGATATCCCTCCTATAATTCACCCCTCCACTTT. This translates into CASSSDRYPSYNSPLHF.

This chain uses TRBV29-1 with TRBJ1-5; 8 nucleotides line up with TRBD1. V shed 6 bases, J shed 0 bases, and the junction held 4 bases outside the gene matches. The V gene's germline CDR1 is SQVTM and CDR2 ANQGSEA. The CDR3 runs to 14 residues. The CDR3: CSVRQGNSNQPQHF. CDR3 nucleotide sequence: TGCAGCGTGAGACAGGGGAATAGCAATCAGCCCCAGCATTTT.

This CDR3 reads CSARDGGPSERELFF. CDR3 DNA sequence: TGCAGTGCTAGAGATGGAGGACCCAGTGAGAGGGAGCTGTTTTTT. J is TRBJ2-2 and V is TRBV20-1, with TRBD2 as a possible D gene (5 bases). V lost 0 bases to trimming and J lost 9 bases, with 17 bases between them. There are 15 residues in the CDR3. Germline V gene data show CDR1 as DFQATT and CDR2 as SNEGSKA (reference sequence).

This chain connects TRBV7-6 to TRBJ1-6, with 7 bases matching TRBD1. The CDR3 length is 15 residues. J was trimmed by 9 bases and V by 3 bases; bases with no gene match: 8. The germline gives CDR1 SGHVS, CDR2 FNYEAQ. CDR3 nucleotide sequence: TGTGCCAGCAGCTTTTCTGAACAGGGGATTTCACCCCTCCACTTT. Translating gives CASSFSEQGISPLHF. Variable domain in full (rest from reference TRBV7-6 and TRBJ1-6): GAGVSQSPRYKVTKRGQDVALRCDPISGHVSLYWYRQALGQGPEFLTYFNYEAQQDKSGLPNDRFSAERPEGSISTLTIQRTEQRDSAMYRCASSFSEQGISPLHFGNGTRLTVT.

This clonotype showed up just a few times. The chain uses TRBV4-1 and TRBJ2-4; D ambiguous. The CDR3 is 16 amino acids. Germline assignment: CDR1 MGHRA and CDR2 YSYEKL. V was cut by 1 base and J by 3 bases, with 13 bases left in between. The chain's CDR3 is CASSQGSRGGKNIQYF. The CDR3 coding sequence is TGCGCCAGCAGCCAAGGGTCACGAGGCGGCAAAAACATTCAGTACTTC.

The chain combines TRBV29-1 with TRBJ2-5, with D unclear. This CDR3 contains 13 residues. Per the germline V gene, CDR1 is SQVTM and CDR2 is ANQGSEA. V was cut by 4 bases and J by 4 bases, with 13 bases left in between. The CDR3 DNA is TGCAGCGTTGGCGGAGACCTCATAGAGACCCAGTACTTC. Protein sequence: CSVGGDLIETQYF.

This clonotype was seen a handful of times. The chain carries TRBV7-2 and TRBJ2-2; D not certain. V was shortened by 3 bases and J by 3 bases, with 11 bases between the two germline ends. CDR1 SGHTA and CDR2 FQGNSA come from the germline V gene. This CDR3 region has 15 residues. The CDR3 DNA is TGTGCCAGCAGCTTGTCCAGTGGGTACACCGGGGAGCTGTTTTTT. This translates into CASSLSSGYTGELFF.

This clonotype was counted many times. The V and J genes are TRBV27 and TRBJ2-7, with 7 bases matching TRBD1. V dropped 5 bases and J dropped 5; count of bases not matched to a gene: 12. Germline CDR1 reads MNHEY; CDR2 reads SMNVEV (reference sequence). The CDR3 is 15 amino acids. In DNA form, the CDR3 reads TGTGCCAGCAGTACCAACAGGGGAAGTGGGAACGAGCAGTACTTC. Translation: CASSTNRGSGNEQYF.

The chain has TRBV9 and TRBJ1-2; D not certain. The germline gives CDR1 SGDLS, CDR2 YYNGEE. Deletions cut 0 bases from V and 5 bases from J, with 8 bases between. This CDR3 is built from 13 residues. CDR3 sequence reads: CASSVGQEYGYTF. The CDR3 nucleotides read TGTGCCAGCAGCGTAGGCCAGGAGTATGGCTACACCTTC.

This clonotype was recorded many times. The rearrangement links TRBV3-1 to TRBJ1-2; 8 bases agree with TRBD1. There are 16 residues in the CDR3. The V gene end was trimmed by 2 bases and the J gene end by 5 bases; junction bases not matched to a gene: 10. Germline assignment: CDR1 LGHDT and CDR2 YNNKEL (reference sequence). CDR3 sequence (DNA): TGTGCCAGCAGCCAACCGGGACAGGAGCTTTCTTATGGCTACACCTTC. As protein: CASSQPGQELSYGYTF.

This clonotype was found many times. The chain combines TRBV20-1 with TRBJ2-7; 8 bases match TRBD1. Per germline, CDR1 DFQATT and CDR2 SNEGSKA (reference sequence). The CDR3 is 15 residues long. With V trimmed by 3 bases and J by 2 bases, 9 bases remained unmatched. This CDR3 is CSASPGQANTYEQYF. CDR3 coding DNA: TGCAGTGCTAGCCCGGGACAGGCAAACACCTACGAGCAGTACTTC.

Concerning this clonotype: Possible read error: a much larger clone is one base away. The CDR3 protein is CVSSRDRTEIGKNTIYF. The CDR3 bases are TGTGTCAGCAGCCGCGACAGGACAGAAATAGGCAAAAACACCATATATTTT. The chain employs TRBV7-6 and TRBJ1-3; weak D call: TRBD1 (6 bases). From germline, CDR1 is SGHVS and CDR2 FNYEAQ. This CDR3 is 17 amino acids long.

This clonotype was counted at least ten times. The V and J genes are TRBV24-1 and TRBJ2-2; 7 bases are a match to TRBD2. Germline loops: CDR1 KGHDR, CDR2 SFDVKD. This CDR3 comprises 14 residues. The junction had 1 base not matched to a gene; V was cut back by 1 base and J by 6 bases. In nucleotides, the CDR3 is TGTGCCACCAGTGATTTTCGGGAGGCCGGGGAGCTGTTTTTT. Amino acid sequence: CATSDFREAGELFF.

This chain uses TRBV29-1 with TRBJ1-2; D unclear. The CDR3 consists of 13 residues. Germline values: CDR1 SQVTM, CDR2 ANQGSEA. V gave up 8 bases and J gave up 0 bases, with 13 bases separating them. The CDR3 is CSLSDRANYGYTF. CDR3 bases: TGCAGCCTTTCGGACCGAGCTAACTATGGCTACACCTTC. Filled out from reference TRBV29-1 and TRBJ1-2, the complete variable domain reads SAVISQKPSRDICQRGTSLTIQCQVDSQVTMMFWYRQQPGQSLTLIATANQGSEATYESGFVIDKFPISRPNLTFSTLTVSNMSPEDSSIYLCSLSDRANYGYTFGSGTRLTVV.